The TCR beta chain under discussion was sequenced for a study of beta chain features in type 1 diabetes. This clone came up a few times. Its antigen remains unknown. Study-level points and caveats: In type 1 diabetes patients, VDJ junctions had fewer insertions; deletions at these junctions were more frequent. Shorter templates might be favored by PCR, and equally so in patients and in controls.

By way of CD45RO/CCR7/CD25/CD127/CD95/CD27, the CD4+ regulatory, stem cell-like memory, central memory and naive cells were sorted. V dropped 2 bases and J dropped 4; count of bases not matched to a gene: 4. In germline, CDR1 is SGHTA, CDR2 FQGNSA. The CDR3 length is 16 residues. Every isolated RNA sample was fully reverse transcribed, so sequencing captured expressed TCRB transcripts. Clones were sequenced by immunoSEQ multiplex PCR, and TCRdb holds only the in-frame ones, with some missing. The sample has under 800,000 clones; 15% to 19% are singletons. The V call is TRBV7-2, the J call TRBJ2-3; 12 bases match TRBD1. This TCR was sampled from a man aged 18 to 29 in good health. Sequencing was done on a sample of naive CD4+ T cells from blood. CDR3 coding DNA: TGTGCCAGCAGCTTAATGGGACAGGGGGCCGCAGATACGCAGTATTTT. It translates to CASSLMGQGAADTQYF.